This TCR beta chain was obtained from a study of vaccination and CD4 T cells after COVID-19. Study details: Every participant was given two doses of BNT162b2 or mRNA-1273 vaccine.

A remark on this clonotype: The antigen is undetermined.

There are 14 residues in the CDR3. Germline V gives CDR1 DFQATT, CDR2 SNEGSKA (reference sequence). J was trimmed by 0 bases and V by 5 bases; bases with no gene match: 3. Sequence data for DNA of cultured CD4+ T cells were generated by the Oncomine TCR Beta short-read assay. It was from cultured CD4+ T cells that genomic DNA was extracted. From the PCR reads, TCRdb called clonotypes with MiXCR, one entry per CDR3 protein. The table shows fewer than 25,000 distinct CDR3 sequences, with roughly 46% occurring only once. Treatment denoted: approximately 9-day PBMC culture with coronavirus spike peptide pools or control peptides (ViraFEST assay). Before TCRs were sequenced, ViraFEST expanded antigen-specific T cells with peptide pools. Peptide pools at around 9.2 ug/ml and IL-2 at about 9.6 IU/ml were added to cultures of two million PBMCs per well.

The receptor was isolated from a human donor who had recovered from COVID-19. The input for sequencing was CD4+ T cells from blood, cultured in vitro, taken before SARS-CoV-2 vaccination. The V and J genes are TRBV20-1 and TRBJ2-1, with 8 bases identical to TRBD2. The chain's CDR3 is CSAPAGGSYNEQFF. In DNA, the CDR3 is TGCAGTGCTCCCGCGGGAGGCTCCTACAATGAGCAGTTCTTC.